Detailed here is one TCR beta chain. Every sample yielded at least 6.5 million isolated PBMCs. The second PCR ran roughly 7 to 12 cycles with a sample-barcoded 5' primer and J-beta primers. TCRdb analysed the 5' RACE reads with MiXCR anew, one entry per CDR3 protein. This sample has 1.2 million to 1.5 million distinct CDR3 sequences, with roughly 59% found just once. This sample is drawn from a study of blood T cells in healthy people across ages. This sequence originates from a man younger than 30 in good health. Material: blood.

Here the CDR3 reads CSAPERGSGANVLTF. The CDR3 region has the DNA TGCAGTGCTCCAGAGAGGGGCTCTGGGGCCAACGTCCTGACTTTC. This chain uses TRBV20-1 with TRBJ2-6; either TRBD1 or TRBD2 may supply D (5 bases each). The V end was cut by 5 bases, the J end by 0 bases, with 11 bases between. This CDR3 has 15 residues. Germline CDR1 and CDR2: DFQATT and SNEGSKA (reference sequence).